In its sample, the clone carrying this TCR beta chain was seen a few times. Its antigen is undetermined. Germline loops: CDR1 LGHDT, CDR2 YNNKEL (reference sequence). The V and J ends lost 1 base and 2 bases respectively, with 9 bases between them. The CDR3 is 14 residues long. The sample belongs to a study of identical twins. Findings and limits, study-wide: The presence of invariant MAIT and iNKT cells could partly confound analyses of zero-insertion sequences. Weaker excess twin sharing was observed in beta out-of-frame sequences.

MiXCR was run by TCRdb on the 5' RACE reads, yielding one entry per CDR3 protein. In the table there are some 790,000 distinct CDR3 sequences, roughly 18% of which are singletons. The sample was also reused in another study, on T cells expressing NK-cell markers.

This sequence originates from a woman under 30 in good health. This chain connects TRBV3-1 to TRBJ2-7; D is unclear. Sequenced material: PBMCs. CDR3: CASSQGWHTYEQYF. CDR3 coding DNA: TGTGCCAGCAGCCAAGGTTGGCATACCTACGAGCAGTACTTC.